This is a list of T cell receptor beta chains from one sample in a study of human T cells and chemical hapten exposure. TCRdb reanalysed the RACE reads using MiXCR and keeps one entry per CDR3 protein. The sample consists of more than 300,000 distinct CDR3 sequences, around 5.5% of them appearing once. Material: whole blood, obtained in connection with sensitization to the hapten diphenylcyclopropenone (DPC). These receptors all come from a woman in her 50s with alopecia areata. Some clones in this sample may be carry-over from other donors' samples. Each CDR3 is given with its conserved first and last residue. The order of the fields is D gene, V gene, clone size, J gene, CDR3 DNA, CDR3 protein. The D gene is left open where the match is weak. Rows may omit the clone size; those that give it use once, few, many or a size class.

d_call: NA; v_call: TRBV7-9; clone_size: NA; j_call: TRBJ1-4; cdr3_nt: TGTGCCAGCGAGAATGAAAAACTGTTTTTT; cdr3_aa: CASENEKLFF
d_call: NA; v_call: TRBV7-9; clone_size: few; j_call: TRBJ1-1; cdr3_nt: TGTGCCAGCAGCTCCCCCGTGGCAGGGCCCGTGAACACTGAAGCTTTCTTT; cdr3_aa: CASSSPVAGPVNTEAFF
d_call: TRBD1; v_call: TRBV14; clone_size: many; j_call: TRBJ1-2; cdr3_nt: TGTGCCAGCAGCCGCGAAGGGGGCAATGGCTACACCTTC; cdr3_aa: CASSREGGNGYTF
d_call: NA; v_call: TRBV3-1; clone_size: few; j_call: TRBJ1-6; cdr3_nt: TGTGCCAGCAGCCGGGGGGAGAGCAATTCACCCCTCCACTTT; cdr3_aa: CASSRGESNSPLHF
d_call: NA; v_call: TRBV6-1; clone_size: NA; j_call: TRBJ1-1; cdr3_nt: TGTGCCAGCATGGGGCTATTGAACACTGAAGCTTTCTTT; cdr3_aa: CASMGLLNTEAFF
d_call: TRBD1; v_call: TRBV11-2; clone_size: NA; j_call: TRBJ1-5; cdr3_nt: TGTGCCAGCAGCGGACAGGGGACGAGTCAGCCCCAGCATTTT; cdr3_aa: CASSGQGTSQPQHF
d_call: TRBD2; v_call: TRBV5-5; clone_size: many; j_call: TRBJ2-2; cdr3_nt: TGTGCCAGCAGCCCGCTCAGCGGGGCGAACACCGGGGAGCTGTTTTTT; cdr3_aa: CASSPLSGANTGELFF
d_call: TRBD1; v_call: TRBV27; clone_size: many; j_call: TRBJ1-1; cdr3_nt: TGTGCCAGCAGTTTAGACGGGCAGGGGGCAGCTTTCTTT; cdr3_aa: CASSLDGQGAAFF
d_call: TRBD2; v_call: TRBV9; clone_size: few; j_call: TRBJ2-2; cdr3_nt: TGTGCCAGCAGCGTAGCTTCGCGGGGGGAGAGCGGGGAGCTGTTTTTT; cdr3_aa: CASSVASRGESGELFF
d_call: NA; v_call: TRBV5-6; clone_size: NA; j_call: TRBJ2-2; cdr3_nt: TGTGCCAGCAGCCTCCCGACTGTCTCCACCGGGGAGCTGTTTTTT; cdr3_aa: CASSLPTVSTGELFF
d_call: NA; v_call: TRBV5-1; clone_size: many; j_call: TRBJ2-5; cdr3_nt: TGCGCCAGCAGCCCCGCCGGGGGGCTTCCGGGGGCCCAGTACTTC; cdr3_aa: CASSPAGGLPGAQYF
d_call: NA; v_call: TRBV10-3; clone_size: many; j_call: TRBJ2-7; cdr3_nt: TGTGCCATCAGTGTCCCCCTAGCCGACGGCCGCTACGAGCAGTACTTC; cdr3_aa: CAISVPLADGRYEQYF
d_call: NA; v_call: TRBV5-1; clone_size: NA; j_call: TRBJ2-5; cdr3_nt: TGCGCCAGCAGCCCCGGGACTCCTGCACAAGAGACCCAGTACTTC; cdr3_aa: CASSPGTPAQETQYF
d_call: NA; v_call: TRBV11-3; clone_size: many; j_call: TRBJ1-1; cdr3_nt: TGTGCCAGCAGCTTAAACAGGGATGGCACTGAAGCTTTCTTT; cdr3_aa: CASSLNRDGTEAFF
d_call: NA; v_call: TRBV5-1; clone_size: many; j_call: TRBJ2-4; cdr3_nt: TGCGCCAGCAGCTTGGCCGAAATTGAAGCCAAAAACATTCAGTACTTC; cdr3_aa: CASSLAEIEAKNIQYF
d_call: NA; v_call: TRBV11-2; clone_size: few; j_call: TRBJ2-1; cdr3_nt: TGTGCCAGCAGCTTAGATAGTACTTTGGCCGGATTGAGGCCCTACAATGAGCAGTTCTTC; cdr3_aa: CASSLDSTLAGLRPYNEQFF
d_call: NA; v_call: TRBV12-3/TRBV12-4; clone_size: many; j_call: TRBJ2-7; cdr3_nt: TGTGCCAGCAGTTTGGACGAGTACGAGCAGTACTTC; cdr3_aa: CASSLDEYEQYF
d_call: TRBD2; v_call: TRBV2; clone_size: many; j_call: TRBJ2-3; cdr3_nt: TGTGCCAGCAGTCGTCTAGCGGGAGTCACAGATACGCAGTATTTT; cdr3_aa: CASSRLAGVTDTQYF
d_call: NA; v_call: TRBV7-8; clone_size: many; j_call: TRBJ2-1; cdr3_nt: TGTGCCAGCATCGGGGTAAAGGGGACCTACAATGAGCAGTTCTTC; cdr3_aa: CASIGVKGTYNEQFF
d_call: NA; v_call: TRBV30; clone_size: NA; j_call: TRBJ1-6; cdr3_nt: TGTGCCTGGGGGTCGGGGATGAATTCACCCCTCCACTTT; cdr3_aa: CAWGSGMNSPLHF
d_call: NA; v_call: TRBV3-1; clone_size: many; j_call: TRBJ2-4; cdr3_nt: TGTGCCAGCAGCCAAGGGGCCATTCAGTACTTC; cdr3_aa: CASSQGAIQYF
d_call: NA; v_call: TRBV29-1; clone_size: many; j_call: TRBJ2-1; cdr3_nt: TGCAGCGTTGTCGGCGGCGACTCCTACAATGAGCAGTTCTTC; cdr3_aa: CSVVGGDSYNEQFF
d_call: TRBD1; v_call: TRBV7-6; clone_size: few; j_call: TRBJ1-5; cdr3_nt: TGTGCCAGCAGCTTACAAGGGGGCGTTTCCAATCAGCCCCAGCATTTT; cdr3_aa: CASSLQGGVSNQPQHF
d_call: NA; v_call: TRBV7-2; clone_size: many; j_call: TRBJ2-5; cdr3_nt: TGTGCCAGCAGCTTTGACCGAGAGACCCAGTACTTC; cdr3_aa: CASSFDRETQYF
d_call: NA; v_call: TRBV4-3; clone_size: NA; j_call: TRBJ1-2; cdr3_nt: TGCGCCAGCAGCCAAGATCGAGGAGACTATGGCTACACCTTC; cdr3_aa: CASSQDRGDYGYTF
d_call: TRBD1; v_call: TRBV20-1; clone_size: many; j_call: TRBJ1-5; cdr3_nt: TGCAGTGCTAGGGAAGAACAGGGGTTAGGCAATCAGCCCCAGCATTTT; cdr3_aa: CSAREEQGLGNQPQHF